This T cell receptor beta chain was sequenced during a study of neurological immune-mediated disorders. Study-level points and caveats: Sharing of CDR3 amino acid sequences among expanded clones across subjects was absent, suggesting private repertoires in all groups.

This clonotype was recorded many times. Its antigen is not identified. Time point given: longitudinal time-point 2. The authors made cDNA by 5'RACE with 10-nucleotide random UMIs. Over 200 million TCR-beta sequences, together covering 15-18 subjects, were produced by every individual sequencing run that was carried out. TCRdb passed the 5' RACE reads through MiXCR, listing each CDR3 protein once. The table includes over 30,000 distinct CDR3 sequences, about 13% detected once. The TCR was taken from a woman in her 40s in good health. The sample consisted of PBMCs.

CDR3 sequence: CASSLSPGSNIQYF. The DNA for the CDR3 is TGCGCCAGCAGCTTGTCTCCGGGGTCAAACATTCAGTACTTC. V is TRBV5-1 and J is TRBJ2-4, with D possibly matching TRBD2 (5 bases). This CDR3 spans 14 amino acids. Germline values: CDR1 SGHRS, CDR2 YFSETQ. Between the trimmed V and J ends, which lost 1 base and 6 bases, there was a span of 11 bases.